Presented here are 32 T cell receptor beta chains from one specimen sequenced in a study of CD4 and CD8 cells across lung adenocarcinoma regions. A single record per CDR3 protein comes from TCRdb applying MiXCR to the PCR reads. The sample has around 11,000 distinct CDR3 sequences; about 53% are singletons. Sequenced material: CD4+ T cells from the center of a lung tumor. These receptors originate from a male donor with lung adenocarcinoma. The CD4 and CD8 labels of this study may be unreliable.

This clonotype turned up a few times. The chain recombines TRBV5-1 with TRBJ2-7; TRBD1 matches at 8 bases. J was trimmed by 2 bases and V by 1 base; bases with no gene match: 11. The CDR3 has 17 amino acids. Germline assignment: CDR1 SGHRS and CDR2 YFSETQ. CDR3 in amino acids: CASSLTSILQGAYEQYF. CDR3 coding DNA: TGCGCCAGCAGCTTGACCTCTATCTTACAGGGGGCCTACGAGCAGTACTTC.

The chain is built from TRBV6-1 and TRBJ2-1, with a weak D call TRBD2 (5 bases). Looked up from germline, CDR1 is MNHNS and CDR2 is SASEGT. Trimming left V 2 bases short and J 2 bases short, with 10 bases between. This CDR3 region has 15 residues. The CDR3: CASSELARTYNEQFF. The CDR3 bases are TGTGCCAGCAGTGAACTAGCTAGGACCTACAATGAGCAGTTCTTC.

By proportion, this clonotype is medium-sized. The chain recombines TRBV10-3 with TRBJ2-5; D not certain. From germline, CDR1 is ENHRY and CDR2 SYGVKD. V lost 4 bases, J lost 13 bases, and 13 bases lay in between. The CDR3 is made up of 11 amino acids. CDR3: CAISGASGMYF. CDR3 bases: TGTGCCATCAGTGGTGCCAGTGGAATGTACTTC.

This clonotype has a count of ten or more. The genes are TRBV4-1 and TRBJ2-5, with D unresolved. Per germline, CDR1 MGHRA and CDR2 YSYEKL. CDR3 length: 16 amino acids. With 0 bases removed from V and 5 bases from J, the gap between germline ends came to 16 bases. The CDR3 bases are TGCGCCAGCAGCCAAGAAATGCGCGGAAAAATGGAGACCCAGTACTTC. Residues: CASSQEMRGKMETQYF.

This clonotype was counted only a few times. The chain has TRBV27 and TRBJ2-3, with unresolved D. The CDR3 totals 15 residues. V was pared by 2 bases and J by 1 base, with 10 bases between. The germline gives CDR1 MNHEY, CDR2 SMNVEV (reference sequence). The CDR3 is CASSLMGYGTDTQYF. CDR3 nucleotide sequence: TGTGCCAGCAGTTTAATGGGGTATGGCACAGATACGCAGTATTTT.

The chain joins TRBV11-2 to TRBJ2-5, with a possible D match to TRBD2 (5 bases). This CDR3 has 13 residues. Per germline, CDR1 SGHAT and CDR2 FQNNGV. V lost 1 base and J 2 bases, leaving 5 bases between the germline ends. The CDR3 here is CASSLGLQETQYF. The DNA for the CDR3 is TGTGCCAGCAGCTTAGGACTACAAGAGACCCAGTACTTC.

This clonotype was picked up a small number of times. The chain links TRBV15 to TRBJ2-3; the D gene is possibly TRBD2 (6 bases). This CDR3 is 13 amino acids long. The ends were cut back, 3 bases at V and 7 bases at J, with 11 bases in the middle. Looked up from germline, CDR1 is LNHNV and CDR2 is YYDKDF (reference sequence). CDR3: CATSRGLLHTQYF. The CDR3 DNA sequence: TGTGCCACCAGCAGGGGACTTTTACATACGCAGTATTTT.

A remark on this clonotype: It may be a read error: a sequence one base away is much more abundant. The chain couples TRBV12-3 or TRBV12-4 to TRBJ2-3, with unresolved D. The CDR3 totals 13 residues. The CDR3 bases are TGTGCCAGCAGTTTAGGTGAAACAGATGCGCAGTATTTT. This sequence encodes CASSLGETDAQYF.

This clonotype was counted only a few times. CDR3 sequence: CASSLAGHNQPQHF. The DNA of the CDR3 is TGTGCCAGCAGTTTGGCAGGGCACAATCAGCCCCAGCATTTT. The chain carries TRBV12-3 or TRBV12-4 and TRBJ1-5, with a tentative D call TRBD1 (5 bases). CDR3 length: 14 residues. Trimming cost V 3 bases and J 3 bases, with 9 bases left between them.

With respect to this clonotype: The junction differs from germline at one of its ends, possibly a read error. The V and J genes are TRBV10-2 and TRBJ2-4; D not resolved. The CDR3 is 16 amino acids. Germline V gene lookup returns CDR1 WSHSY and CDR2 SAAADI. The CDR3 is CACRVSGLRAKDTQYF. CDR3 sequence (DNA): TGCGCCTGCCGTGTCTCGGGCCTGCGAGCCAAAGACACTCAGTATTTC.

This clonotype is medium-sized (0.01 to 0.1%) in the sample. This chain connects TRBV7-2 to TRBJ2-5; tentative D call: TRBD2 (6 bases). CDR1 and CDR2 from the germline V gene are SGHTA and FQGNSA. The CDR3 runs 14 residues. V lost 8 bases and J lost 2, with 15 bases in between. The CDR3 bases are TGTGCCAGCCAGGCTAGCGTCAGTCAAGAGACCCAGTACTTC. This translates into CASQASVSQETQYF.

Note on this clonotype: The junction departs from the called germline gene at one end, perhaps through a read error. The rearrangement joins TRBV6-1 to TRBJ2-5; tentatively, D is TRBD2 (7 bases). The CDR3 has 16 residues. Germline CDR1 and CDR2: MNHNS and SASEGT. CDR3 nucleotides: TGTGCCAGCGGGGGGACGGGGGGCCGGGACCAAGAGACGCAGTACTTC. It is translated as CASGGTGGRDQETQYF.

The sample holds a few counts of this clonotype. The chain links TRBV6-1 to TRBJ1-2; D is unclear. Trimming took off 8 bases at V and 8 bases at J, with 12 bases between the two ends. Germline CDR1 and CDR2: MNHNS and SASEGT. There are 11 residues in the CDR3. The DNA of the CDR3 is TGTGCCAGCGGGGAGGATGAGGGCTACACCTTC. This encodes CASGEDEGYTF.

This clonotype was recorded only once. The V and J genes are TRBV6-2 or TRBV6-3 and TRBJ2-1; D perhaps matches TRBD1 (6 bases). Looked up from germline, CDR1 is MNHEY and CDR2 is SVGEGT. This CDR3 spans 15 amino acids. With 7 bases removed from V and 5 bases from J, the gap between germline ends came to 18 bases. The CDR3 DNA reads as TGTGCCAGCACCCCTATTGGGGGCGGCCACAATGAGCAGTTCTTC. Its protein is CASTPIGGGHNEQFF.

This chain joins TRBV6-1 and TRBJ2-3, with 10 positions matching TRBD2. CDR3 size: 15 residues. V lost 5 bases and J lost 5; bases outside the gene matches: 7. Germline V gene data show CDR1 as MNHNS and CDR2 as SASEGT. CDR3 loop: CASSSLAGDGDTQYF. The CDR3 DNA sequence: TGTGCCAGCAGTAGCCTAGCGGGAGATGGAGATACGCAGTATTTT.

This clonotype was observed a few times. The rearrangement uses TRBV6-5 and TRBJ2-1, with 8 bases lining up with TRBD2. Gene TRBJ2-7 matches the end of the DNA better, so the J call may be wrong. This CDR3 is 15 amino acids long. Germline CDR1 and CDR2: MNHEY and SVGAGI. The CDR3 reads CASSYSSGLAYEQYF. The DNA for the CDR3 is TGTGCCAGCAGTTACTCGAGCGGACTAGCATACGAGCAGTACTTC.

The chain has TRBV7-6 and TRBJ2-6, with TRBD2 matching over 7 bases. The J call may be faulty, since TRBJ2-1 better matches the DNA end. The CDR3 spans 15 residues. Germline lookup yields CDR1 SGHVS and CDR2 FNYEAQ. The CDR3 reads CASSLLSGLGNEQFF. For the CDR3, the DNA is TGTGCCAGCAGCTTACTTAGTGGACTAGGCAATGAGCAGTTCTTC.

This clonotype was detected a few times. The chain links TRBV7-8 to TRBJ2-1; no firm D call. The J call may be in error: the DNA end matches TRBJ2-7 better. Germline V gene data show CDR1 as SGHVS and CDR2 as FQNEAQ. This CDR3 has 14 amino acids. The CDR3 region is CASSFSVWTGEQYF. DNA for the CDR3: TGTGCCAGCAGCTTCTCCGTCTGGACGGGCGAGCAGTACTTC.

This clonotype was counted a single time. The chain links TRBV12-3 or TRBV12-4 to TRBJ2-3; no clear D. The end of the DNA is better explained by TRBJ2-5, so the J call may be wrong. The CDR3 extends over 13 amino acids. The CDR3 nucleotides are TGTGCCAGCAGTTTAAAAAGTAGAGAGACCCAGTACTTC. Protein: CASSLKSRETQYF.

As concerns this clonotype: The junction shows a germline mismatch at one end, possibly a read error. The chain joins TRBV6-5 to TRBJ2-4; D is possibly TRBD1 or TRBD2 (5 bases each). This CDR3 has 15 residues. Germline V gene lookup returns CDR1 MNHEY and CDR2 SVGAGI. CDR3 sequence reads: CASSSGRWAKNIQYF. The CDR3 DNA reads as TGTGCCAGCAGTTCGGGGCGGTGGGCCAAAAACATTCAGTATTTC.

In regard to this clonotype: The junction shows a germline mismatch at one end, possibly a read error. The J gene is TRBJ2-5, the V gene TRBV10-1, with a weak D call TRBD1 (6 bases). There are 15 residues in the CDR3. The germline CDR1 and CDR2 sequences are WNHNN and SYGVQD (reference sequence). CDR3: CAGSEGGRDTDTQYF. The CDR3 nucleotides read TGCGCCGGCAGTGAAGGGGGACGTGACACAGATACGCAGTACTTT.

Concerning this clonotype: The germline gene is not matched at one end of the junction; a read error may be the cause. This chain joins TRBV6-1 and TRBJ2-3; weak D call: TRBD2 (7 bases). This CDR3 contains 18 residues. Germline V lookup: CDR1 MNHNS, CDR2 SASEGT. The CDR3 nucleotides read TGTGCCAGCAACCGGGCGGGGCGCGGGGGCGGGGACCAAGAGACCCAGTACTTT. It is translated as CASNRAGRGGGDQETQYF.

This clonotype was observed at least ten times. In DNA form, the CDR3 reads TGTGCCAGCAGCCCATGGAACTACAATGAGCAGTTCTTC. Encoded protein: CASSPWNYNEQFF. The chain uses TRBV6-2 or TRBV6-3 and TRBJ2-1; unclear D gene. CDR3 length equals 13 residues. CDR1 is MNHEY, CDR2 SVGEGT, per germline. V was trimmed by 6 bases and J by 3 bases, leaving 9 bases between them.

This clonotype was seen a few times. CDR3 protein: CASSQDQGLAGKEDTQYF. The CDR3 nucleotides read TGCGCCAGCAGCCAAGACCAAGGACTAGCGGGAAAGGAAGATACGCAGTATTTT. The rearrangement joins TRBV4-1 to TRBJ2-3; 12 bases fit TRBD2. Germline V gene sequence: CDR1 MGHRA, CDR2 YSYEKL. There are 18 residues in the CDR3. The trim removed 0 bases at V and 5 bases at J, leaving 9 bases unmatched.

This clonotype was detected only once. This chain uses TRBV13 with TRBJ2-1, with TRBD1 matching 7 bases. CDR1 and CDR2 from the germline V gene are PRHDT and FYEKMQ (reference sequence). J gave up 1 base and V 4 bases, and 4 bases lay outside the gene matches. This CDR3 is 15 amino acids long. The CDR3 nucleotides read TGTGCCAGCAGCTCCGACAGGGAGTCCTACAATGAGCAGTTCTTC. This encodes CASSSDRESYNEQFF.

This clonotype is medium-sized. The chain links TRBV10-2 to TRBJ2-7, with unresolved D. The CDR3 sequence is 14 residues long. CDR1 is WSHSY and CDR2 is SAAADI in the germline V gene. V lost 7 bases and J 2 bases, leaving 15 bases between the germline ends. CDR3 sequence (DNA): TGCGCCAGCACCCCGGTAGGAAACGCCTACGAGCAGTACTTC. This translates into CASTPVGNAYEQYF.

CDR3 amino acids: CASSSYLTEIPKANYGYTF. The CDR3 DNA reads TGTGCCAGCAGTTCCTACCTGACAGAGATACCTAAAGCTAACTATGGCTACACCTTC. The chain links TRBV6-5 to TRBJ1-2; TRBD1 might be the D (5 bases). The V gene lost 4 bases and the J gene lost 0 bases, with 24 bases spanning the gap. The V gene's germline CDR1 is MNHEY and CDR2 SVGAGI. The CDR3 is 19 residues long.

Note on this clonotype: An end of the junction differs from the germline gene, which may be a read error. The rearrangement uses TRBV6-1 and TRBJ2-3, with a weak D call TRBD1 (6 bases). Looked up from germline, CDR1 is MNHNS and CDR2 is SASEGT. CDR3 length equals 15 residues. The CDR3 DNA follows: TGTGCCAGCAGAAAGACAGGCTCGATCCAAGAGACCCAGTACTTT. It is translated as CASRKTGSIQETQYF.

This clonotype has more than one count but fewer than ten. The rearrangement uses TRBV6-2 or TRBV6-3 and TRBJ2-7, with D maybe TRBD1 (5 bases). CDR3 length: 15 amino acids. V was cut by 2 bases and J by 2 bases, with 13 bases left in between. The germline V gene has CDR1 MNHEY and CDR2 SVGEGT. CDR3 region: CASSYSQGMAYEQYF. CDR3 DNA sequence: TGTGCCAGCAGTTACAGTCAGGGAATGGCCTACGAGCAGTACTTC.

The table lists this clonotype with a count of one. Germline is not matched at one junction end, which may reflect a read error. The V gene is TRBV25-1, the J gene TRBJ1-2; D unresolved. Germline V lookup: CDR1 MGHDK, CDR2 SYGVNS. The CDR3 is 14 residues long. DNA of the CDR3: TGTGCCAGCAGTGAACTGCAAGGGAACTATGGCTACTCCTTC. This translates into CASSELQGNYGYSF.

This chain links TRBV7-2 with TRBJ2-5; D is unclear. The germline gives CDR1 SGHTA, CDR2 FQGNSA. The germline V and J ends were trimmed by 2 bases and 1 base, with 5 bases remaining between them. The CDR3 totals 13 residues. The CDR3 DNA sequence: TGTGCCAGCAGCTTAATGGCCCAAGAGACCCAGTACTTC. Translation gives CASSLMAQETQYF. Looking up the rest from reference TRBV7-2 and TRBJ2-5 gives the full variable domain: GAGVSQSPSNKVTEKGKDVELRCDPISGHTALYWYRQSLGQGLEFLIYFQGNSAPDKSGLPSDRFSAERTGGSVSTLTIQRTQQEDSAVYLCASSLMAQETQYFGPGTRLLVL.

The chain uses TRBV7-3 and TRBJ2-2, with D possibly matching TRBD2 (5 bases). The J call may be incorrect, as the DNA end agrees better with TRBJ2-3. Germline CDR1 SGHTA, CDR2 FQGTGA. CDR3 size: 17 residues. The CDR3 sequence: CASSLMGDPENTETQYF. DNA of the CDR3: TGTGCCAGCAGCTTAATGGGAGATCCGGAGAACACCGAGACGCAGTATTTT.